Each of the 6 T cell receptor beta chains below was sequenced from the same sample in a study of blood T cells in healthy people across ages. Next came a second PCR, run for about 7 to 12 cycles, which used a sample-barcoded 5' primer along with a J-beta primer mix. TCRdb independently ran MiXCR on the 5' RACE reads; one entry per CDR3 protein. The data hold roughly 500,000 distinct CDR3 sequences, with 27% observed a single time. The sample consisted of blood. The source of these receptors is a woman in her seventies in good health.

V usage is TRBV20-1 and J usage is TRBJ1-2; D unresolved. This CDR3 comprises 14 residues. The ends were cut back, 6 bases at V and 4 bases at J, with 18 bases in the middle. The V gene's germline CDR1 is DFQATT and CDR2 SNEGSKA (reference sequence). CDR3 sequence: CSANTDRPPYGYTF. In DNA, the CDR3 is TGCAGTGCAAACACCGATCGTCCCCCCTATGGCTACACCTTC.

There are a few counts of this clonotype. The chain links TRBV4-2 to TRBJ2-7; perhaps TRBD1 as D (5 bases). The germline gives CDR1 LGHNA, CDR2 YNFKEQ. This CDR3 is 15 amino acids long. V was cut by 1 base and J by 7 bases, with 17 bases left in between. In DNA form, the CDR3 reads TGTGCCAGCAGCCAAGCTTGGGGCCAAGCAGAAGAGCAGTACTTC. Its protein product is CASSQAWGQAEEQYF.

J is TRBJ1-2 and V is TRBV20-1, with TRBD1 identical over 7 bases. The J segment lost 4 bases and the V segment lost 1 base, leaving 6 bases of the junction unmatched. This CDR3 comprises 14 residues. Germline assignment: CDR1 DFQATT and CDR2 SNEGSKA (reference sequence). The CDR3 DNA is TGCAGTGCTAGAGCCGGGACAGAGATCTATGGCTACACCTTC. It codes for CSARAGTEIYGYTF.

The genes are TRBV5-1 and TRBJ1-6; TRBD1 might be the D (5 bases). Germline values: CDR1 SGHRS, CDR2 YFSETQ. The CDR3 has 14 residues. V lost 0 bases to trimming and J lost 12 bases, with 13 bases between them. The CDR3: CASSLGSVGEPLHF. The CDR3 DNA sequence: TGCGCCAGCAGCTTGGGAAGCGTGGGGGAACCCCTCCACTTT.

This clonotype appeared a few times. The CDR3 does not end in the conserved phenylalanine or tryptophan, so this is likely a read error. The J gene is TRBJ1-4, the V gene TRBV9, with D unresolved. Trimming took off 4 bases at V and 1 base at J, with 11 bases between the two ends. Germline lookup yields CDR1 SGDLS and CDR2 YYNGEE. The CDR3 has 15 amino acids. CDR3 DNA sequence: TGTGCCAGCAGCCCCCGGGTAGGAACTAATGAAAAACTGTTTCTT. This codes for CASSPRVGTNEKLFL.

V usage is TRBV20-1 and J usage is TRBJ2-3; the match to TRBD2 covers 8 bases. The J segment lost 4 bases and the V segment lost 5 bases, leaving 8 bases of the junction unmatched. The CDR3 totals 14 residues. The germline V gene has CDR1 DFQATT and CDR2 SNEGSKA (reference sequence). This CDR3 is CSALPGLVADTQYF. The CDR3 nucleotides read TGCAGTGCTCTCCCGGGACTAGTCGCAGATACGCAGTATTTT.